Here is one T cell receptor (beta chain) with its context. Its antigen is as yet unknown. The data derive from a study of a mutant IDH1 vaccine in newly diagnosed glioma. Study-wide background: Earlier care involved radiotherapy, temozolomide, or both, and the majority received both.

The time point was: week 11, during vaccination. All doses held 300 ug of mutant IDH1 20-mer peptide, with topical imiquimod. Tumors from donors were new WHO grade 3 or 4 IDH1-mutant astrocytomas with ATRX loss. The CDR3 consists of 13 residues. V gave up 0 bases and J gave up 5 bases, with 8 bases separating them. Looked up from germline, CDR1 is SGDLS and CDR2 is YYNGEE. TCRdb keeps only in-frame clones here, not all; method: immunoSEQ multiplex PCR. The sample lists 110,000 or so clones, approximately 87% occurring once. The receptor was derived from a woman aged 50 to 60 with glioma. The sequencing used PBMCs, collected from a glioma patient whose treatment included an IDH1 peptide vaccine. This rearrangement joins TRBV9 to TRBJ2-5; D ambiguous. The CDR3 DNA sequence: TGTGCCAGCAGCGTAGGAAAAGAGGAGACCCAGTACTTC. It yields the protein CASSVGKEETQYF.